The next 24 T cell receptor beta chains were all read from a single sample in a study of tumor and adjacent non-tumor tissue in lung cancer. A modified ARM-PCR protocol with three rounds of nested PCR amplified TCRbeta. In TCRdb, the multiplex PCR reads were re-called with MiXCR into one record per CDR3 protein. The sample yields 110,000 or so distinct CDR3 sequences, about 61% seen once. The template was RNA from unsorted bulk tissue. More than 3 cm separated this lung sample from the edge of the tumor. The sample taken for sequencing was distant non-tumor lung tissue. Receptors originate from a man in his fifties or sixties with non-small cell lung cancer.

A note on this clonotype: At one end, the junction sequence differs from germline, possibly due to a read error. The chain carries TRBV4-3 and TRBJ1-2; possible D gene TRBD1, 5 bases. CDR3 length: 16 residues. Germline CDR1 is LGHNA and CDR2 is YSLEER. CDR3 nucleotides: TGCGCCAGCAGCCAAACCCTAGGCGGGACTGGGGCTGGCTACAGCTTC. It yields the protein CASSQTLGGTGAGYSF.

Turning to this clonotype: This may stem from a read error, because a much larger clone lies one nucleotide away. V gene TRBV5-1 combines with J gene TRBJ1-3, with unresolved D. The CDR3 runs 15 residues. The V and J ends lost 4 bases and 0 bases respectively, with 11 bases between them. Germline V gene sequence: CDR1 SGHRS, CDR2 YFSETQ. This chain's CDR3 is CASSLTGISGNTIYF. The CDR3 region has the DNA TGCGCCAGCAGCCTCACGGGGATCTCTGGAAACACCATATATTTT.

With regard to this clonotype: One end of the junction fails to match germline, which may point to a read error. The chain carries TRBV6-2 or TRBV6-3 and TRBJ1-1, with D possibly being TRBD1 (6 bases). Germline loops: CDR1 MNHEY, CDR2 SVGEGT. The CDR3 runs 13 residues. This CDR3 is CTSSTPGDTKAFF. Written as DNA, the CDR3 is TGTACCAGCAGTACGCCAGGGGACACCAAAGCTTTCTTT.

This clonotype was detected once. This chain uses TRBV11-3 with TRBJ2-7; 9 positions agree with TRBD1. V was clipped by 0 bases and J by 2 bases; unmatched bases: 5. The CDR3 runs 16 residues. CDR1 is SGHNT, CDR2 YENEEA, per germline. The CDR3 DNA sequence: TGTGCCAGCAGCTTAGAGCGTACAGGGGGCCCCTACGAGCAGTACTTC. The encoded protein is CASSLERTGGPYEQYF.

About this clonotype: This clone may be a read error of a much larger clone one base away. This rearrangement joins TRBV20-1 to TRBJ2-1; D is unresolved. Germline values: CDR1 DFQATT, CDR2 SNEGSKA (reference sequence). The length of the CDR3 is 11 residues. Trimming took 7 bases from V and 8 from J, leaving 12 bases between them. CDR3 region: CSVPKHDEQFF. In DNA, the CDR3 is TGCAGTGTTCCGAAGCACGATGAGCAGTTCTTC.

The table lists this clonotype with a few counts. In this CDR3 the conserved last residue, phenylalanine or tryptophan, is missing, so a read error is likely. The limits of the CDR3 on the DNA are not certain, so only TCRdb's listed CDR3 is given. The chain links TRBV11-2 to TRBJ2-3. CDR1 is SGHAT and CDR2 is FQNNGV in the germline V gene. The CDR3 extends over 14 residues, inclusive of both ends. CDR3 protein: CASSHRTSTTTLYS.

As concerns this clonotype: This may come from a read error, since a much larger clone is one base off. The rearrangement joins TRBV12-3 or TRBV12-4 to TRBJ1-1; a weak D match, TRBD1 (6 bases). Between the trimmed V and J ends, which lost 10 bases and 2 bases, there was a span of 29 bases. This CDR3 spans 18 amino acids. The CDR3 region has the DNA TGTGCCATCGATTCTTCCAGGCGGGGTGGGACACATAACACTGAAGCTTTCTTT. It translates to CAIDSSRRGGTHNTEAFF.

The count of this clonotype is one. At one of its ends the junction is not consistent with the germline gene, which may arise from a read error. CDR3 nucleotides: TGTGTCAGCTGCTTAGTGGGGGAACTGCCTTACCAAGGGGAGCAGTTCTTC. The encoded protein is CVSCLVGELPYQGEQFF. The rearrangement uses TRBV11-2 and TRBJ2-1, with D possibly called TRBD1 or TRBD2 (5 bases each). This CDR3 contains 17 residues. CDR1 SGHAT and CDR2 FQNNGV come from the germline V gene.

In regard to this clonotype: This may be a read error, as it is one base from a much larger clone. The V gene is TRBV5-5, the J gene TRBJ1-3; 8 nucleotides line up with TRBD1. This CDR3 contains 16 residues. Germline values: CDR1 SGHKS, CDR2 YYEKEE (reference sequence). The CDR3 region is CASSLAGGASGDTIYF. CDR3 nucleotide sequence: TGTGCCAGCAGCTTGGCAGGGGGCGCCTCTGGAGACACCATATATTTT.

About this clonotype: One junction end does not reproduce the germline sequence, and a read error may be involved. In nucleotides, the CDR3 is TGTGCCATCAGCCTGGGGCTTAGCGGCTCCTACGAGCAGTACTTC. Its translation is CAISLGLSGSYEQYF. This rearrangement joins TRBV5-6 to TRBJ2-7; TRBD2 is a possible D gene (6 bases). The CDR3 covers 15 residues. Germline V gene sequence: CDR1 SGHDT, CDR2 YYEEEE.

This clonotype has only one observation. One end of the junction does not line up with germline, which may come from a read error. The V call is TRBV4-1, the J call TRBJ2-1, with D tentatively TRBD1 or TRBD2 (7 bases each). Germline CDR1 and CDR2: MGHRA and YSYEKL. The CDR3 is 17 amino acids. In DNA, the CDR3 is TGCGCCAGCAGCCAAGATCGGGGAGGGGGCGCATCCAATGAACAGCTCTTC. Amino acid sequence: CASSQDRGGGASNEQLF.

On this clonotype: Given a much more abundant clone one base away, this may be a read error. Since no conserved phenylalanine or tryptophan closes the CDR3, a read error is the likely cause. The chain combines TRBV30 with TRBJ2-3, with D uncertain. The CDR3 consists of 10 residues. Trimming stripped 1 base from V and 8 bases from J, with 4 bases between. Germline values: CDR1 GTSNPN, CDR2 SVGIG (reference sequence). This chain's CDR3 is CAWSAGTQYY. In DNA form, the CDR3 reads TGTGCCTGGAGTGCGGGTACGCAGTATTAT.

A note on this clonotype: A much larger clone lies one base from this, so it may be a read error. V usage is TRBV5-1 and J usage is TRBJ2-7; D unclear. The CDR3 sequence is 13 residues long. The V gene's germline CDR1 is SGHRS and CDR2 YFSETQ. CDR3 region: CASNLDVGYEQYF. The DNA for the CDR3 is TGCGCCAGCAACTTGGATGTCGGCTACGAGCAGTACTTC.

This clonotype has a count of ten or more. This chain links TRBV5-4 with TRBJ2-7; 10 bases line up with TRBD1. Trimming at V came to 3 bases and at J to 5 bases, leaving 5 bases not matched to a gene. CDR1 and CDR2 from the germline V gene are SGHNT and YYREEE (reference sequence). There are 14 residues in the CDR3. CDR3 loop: CASSWGTGENEQYF. Here the CDR3 DNA reads TGTGCCAGCAGCTGGGGGACAGGGGAAAACGAGCAGTACTTC.

A note on this clonotype: Likely a read error: the CDR3 ends without its conserved phenylalanine or tryptophan. Here the CDR3 DNA reads TGTGCCAGCAGTTCGGGACTAGCTGGAGCGACGAACACCGGGGAGCTGTTTCTT. It specifies CASSSGLAGATNTGELFL. The chain has TRBV11-2 and TRBJ2-2; 9 nucleotides agree with TRBD2. The CDR3 runs to 18 residues. V shed 6 bases, J shed 0 bases, and the junction held 11 bases outside the gene matches. Germline V CDR1 and CDR2: SGHAT, FQNNGV.

Points on this clonotype: Since a much larger clone is just one base distant, this may be a read error. J is TRBJ2-6 and V is TRBV13; 7 bases align to TRBD1. J lost 6 bases, V lost 4 bases, and 6 bases had no gene match. Germline V lookup: CDR1 PRHDT, CDR2 FYEKMQ (reference sequence). The CDR3 contains 15 residues. The CDR3 nucleotides read TGTGCCAGCAGCTACACAGGGGTCGAGGCCAACGTCCTGACTTTC. It encodes CASSYTGVEANVLTF. Supplemented by reference TRBV13 and TRBJ2-6, the full variable domain reads AAGVIQSPRHLIKEKRETATLKCYPIPRHDTVYWYQQGPGQDPQFLISFYEKMQSDKGSIPDRFSAQQFSDYHSELNMSSLELGDSALYFCASSYTGVEANVLTFGAGSRLTVL.

This clonotype was seen at least ten times. V is TRBV5-4 and J is TRBJ2-5; D is possibly TRBD1 (6 bases). Germline V CDR1 and CDR2: SGHNT, YYREEE (reference sequence). CDR3 size: 15 residues. The ends were cut back, 4 bases at V and 5 bases at J, with 18 bases in the middle. The CDR3 protein is CASSLQGVEIETQYF. CDR3 coding DNA: TGTGCCAGCAGCCTACAGGGTGTTGAGATCGAGACCCAGTACTTC.

As to this clonotype: A read error may explain this, as a much larger clone is one base away. This chain links TRBV5-6 with TRBJ2-5, with D possibly being TRBD1 (6 bases). Germline values: CDR1 SGHDT, CDR2 YYEEEE. The CDR3 loop spans 14 amino acids. Here the CDR3 DNA reads TGTGTCAGCAGCCGCGACAGGTACCAAGAGACCCAGTACTTC. This sequence encodes CVSSRDRYQETQYF.

The chain carries TRBV19 and TRBJ1-2, with D unresolved. V was shortened by 5 bases and J by 8 bases, with 9 bases between the two germline ends. The germline CDR1 and CDR2 sequences are LNHDA and SQIVND (reference sequence). The CDR3 spans 11 residues. CDR3 sequence reads: CASSSQLGYTF. The CDR3 DNA is TGTGCCAGTAGTTCCCAGCTGGGCTACACCTTC.

In the case of this clonotype: This may be a read error, as it is one base from a much larger clone. This chain links TRBV6-1 with TRBJ1-4; tentatively, D is TRBD1 (5 bases). V was clipped by 5 bases and J by 16 bases, with 20 bases between them. This CDR3 comprises 13 residues. Germline-derived CDR1 and CDR2 are MNHNS and SASEGT. CDR3: CASSNDSRRMQFF. The CDR3 DNA reads as TGTGCCAGCAGTAACGACAGTCGAAGGATGCAGTTTTTT.

This clonotype was seen many times. V gene TRBV5-5 combines with J gene TRBJ1-4, with a tentative D call TRBD1 (6 bases). CDR3 length equals 16 residues. From germline, CDR1 is SGHKS and CDR2 YYEKEE (reference sequence). V was shortened by 0 bases and J by 7 bases, with 16 bases between the two germline ends. DNA for the CDR3: TGTGCCAGCAGCTTGGCCCCGGGGGGGCAGGGTGAAAAACTGTTTTTT. Its translation is CASSLAPGGQGEKLFF.

On this clonotype itself: A much larger clone lies a single base off, so this may be a read error. V gene TRBV4-2 combines with J gene TRBJ2-5; no clear D. Trimming removed 2 bases from V and 4 bases from J, with 5 bases in between. The CDR3 covers 12 residues. Germline lookup yields CDR1 LGHNA and CDR2 YNFKEQ. CDR3: CASSQIGETQYF. The DNA for the CDR3 is TGTGCCAGCAGCCAAATCGGAGAGACCCAGTACTTC.

The V call is TRBV20-1, the J call TRBJ2-1; no definite D call. The CDR3 is 15 amino acids. Per germline, CDR1 DFQATT and CDR2 SNEGSKA (reference sequence). Trimming shortened V by 4 bases and J by 4 bases, and 17 bases separated the two germline ends. The CDR3 sequence: CSATPSTSVYNEQFF. The DNA of the CDR3 is TGCAGTGCTACCCCGTCCACCAGCGTTTACAATGAGCAGTTCTTC.

The sample holds one count of this clonotype. The rearrangement joins TRBV6-6 to TRBJ2-1; D remains ambiguous. This CDR3 comprises 13 residues. CDR1 is MNHNY, CDR2 SVGAGI, per germline (reference sequence). The CDR3 loop reads CAIGDETCNEQFF. Written as DNA, the CDR3 is TGTGCGATCGGAGATGAGACGTGCAATGAGCAGTTCTTC.